Below are 7 T cell receptor beta chains sequenced from a single sample in a study of T-cell memory formation after mild COVID-19. TCRdb re-derived calls from the 5' RACE reads in MiXCR, one entry per CDR3 protein. The sample consists of 190,000 or so distinct CDR3 sequences, over 20% of them appearing once. Specimen: PBMCs or a T cell subset sorted from them (not recorded which). The receptors stem from an adult woman who had mild COVID-19 (a few samples of this study predate the infection). Cell type and time point are not known.

This clonotype occurred many times. This chain uses TRBV9 with TRBJ1-2; no clear D gene. V was shortened by 0 bases and J by 7 bases, with 10 bases between the two germline ends. Germline V CDR1 and CDR2: SGDLS, YYNGEE. The CDR3 is 13 residues long. This chain's CDR3 is CASSVASDFGYTF. As DNA, the CDR3 is TGTGCCAGCAGCGTAGCGTCAGACTTTGGCTACACCTTC. Full variable domain (remainder filled in from reference TRBV9 and TRBJ1-2): DSGVTQTPKHLITATGQRVTLRCSPRSGDLSVYWYQQSLDQGLQFLIQYYNGEERAKGNILERFSAQQFPDLHSELNLSSLELGDSALYFCASSVASDFGYTFGSGTRLTVV.

This chain uses TRBV12-3 or TRBV12-4 with TRBJ1-2; 9 bases fit TRBD1. V gave up 0 bases and J gave up 6 bases; unmatched junction bases: 2. CDR3 length: 14 amino acids. CDR3 region: CASSLAGQGNGYTF. The CDR3 DNA reads as TGTGCCAGCAGTTTAGCGGGACAGGGAAATGGCTACACCTTC.

The chain carries TRBV5-1 and TRBJ1-2; 7 bases are a match to TRBD1. CDR3 length equals 13 residues. The V gene's germline CDR1 is SGHRS and CDR2 YFSETQ. J lost 5 bases, V lost 2 bases, and 3 bases had no gene match. CDR3 DNA sequence: TGCGCCAGCAGCTTCGACAGGGCATATGGCTACACCTTC. As protein: CASSFDRAYGYTF.

The chain has TRBV15 and TRBJ2-1; 14 bases line up with TRBD2. This CDR3 has 15 amino acids. Germline V gene sequence: CDR1 LNHNV, CDR2 YYDKDF (reference sequence). J gave up 8 bases and V 5 bases, and 5 bases lay outside the gene matches. The CDR3 DNA follows: TGTGCCACCAGCTTACGACTAGCGGGGGGGCATGAGCAGTTCTTC. Protein: CATSLRLAGGHEQFF.

J is TRBJ2-1 and V is TRBV24-1; D is unclear. The germline V and J ends were trimmed by 4 bases and 6 bases, with 18 bases remaining between them. The CDR3 loop spans 16 amino acids. The V gene's germline CDR1 is KGHDR and CDR2 SFDVKD. CDR3 nucleotides: TGTGCCACCAGTGAACGTGTCATGGCGGAAAGCAATGAGCAGTTCTTC. Encoded protein: CATSERVMAESNEQFF.

The chain links TRBV7-9 to TRBJ2-1; D is unresolved. Per the germline V gene, CDR1 is SEHNR and CDR2 is FQNEAQ (reference sequence). The ends were cut back, 3 bases at V and 8 bases at J, with 8 bases in the middle. This CDR3 is 12 amino acids long. The CDR3 loop reads CASSFPNDEQFF. The DNA of the CDR3 is TGTGCCAGCAGCTTCCCTAACGATGAGCAGTTCTTC.

Remarks on this clonotype: One end of the junction is discordant with germline, which a read error may explain. The CDR3 loop reads CASSLFQGNDKLFF. DNA for the CDR3: TGTGCCAGCAGTTTATTCCAGGGTAATGACAAACTGTTTTTT. The genes are TRBV28 and TRBJ1-4, with D tentatively TRBD1 (5 bases). The CDR3 contains 14 residues. The V gene's germline CDR1 is MDHEN and CDR2 SYDVKM. Full variable domain (outside the CDR3, taken from reference TRBV28 and TRBJ1-4): DVKVTQSSRYLVKRTGEKVFLECVQDMDHENMFWYRQDPGLGLRLIYFSYDVKMKEKGDIPEGYSVSREKKERFSLILESASTNQTSMYLCASSLFQGNDKLFFGSGTQLSVL.